These 26 T cell receptor beta chains were all obtained from the same sample, sequenced in a study of T-cell reconstitution after alpha-beta-depleted transplantation in children. Using unique molecular identifiers, the investigators prepared the TCRbeta library. Each CDR3 protein is one row after TCRdb ran MiXCR on the PCR reads. The profile shows around 490,000 distinct CDR3 sequences, about an eighth of them singletons. Sequences were derived from PBMCs, mostly from graft donor cells, sampled 180 days after TCRalphabeta/CD19-depleted stem cell transplant. The receptors come from a female patient younger than 10 who had a stem cell transplant for aplastic anemia, so the T cells may come from the graft donor.

This clonotype was counted ten times or more. A read error may produce the germline difference seen at one junction end. This rearrangement joins TRBV5-1 to TRBJ2-3; the match to TRBD2 covers 9 bases. The better agreement between TRBJ2-5 and the DNA end casts doubt on the J call. The length of the CDR3 is 13 residues. Germline lookup yields CDR1 SGHRS and CDR2 YFSETQ. The CDR3 reads CASSLAGADTQYF. In DNA, the CDR3 is TGTGCCAGCAGCTTAGCGGGAGCAGACACCCAGTACTTC.

This clonotype was observed a handful of times. The V gene is TRBV20-1, the J gene TRBJ2-2; 8 bases are a match to TRBD2. With 1 base clipped from V and 1 base from J, the junction kept 8 bases outside the gene matches. Germline V gene data show CDR1 as DFQATT and CDR2 as SNEGSKA (reference sequence). This CDR3 comprises 17 residues. The CDR3 DNA reads TGCAGTGCTAGAGCTGATACTAGCGGCCTGAACACCGGGGAGCTGTTTTTT. Encoded protein: CSARADTSGLNTGELFF.

This clonotype was observed a handful of times. This sequence joins TRBV18 and TRBJ1-2; 8 bases align to TRBD1. This CDR3 has 14 residues. The junction had 7 bases not matched to a gene; V was cut back by 5 bases and J by 5 bases. Looked up from germline, CDR1 is KGHSH and CDR2 is LQKENI. CDR3: CASSLDRAVYGYTF. In DNA form, the CDR3 reads TGTGCCAGCTCATTGGACAGGGCTGTTTATGGCTACACCTTC. Full variable domain (rest looked up from reference TRBV18 and TRBJ1-2): NAGVMQNPRHLVRRRGQEARLRCSPMKGHSHVYWYRQLPEEGLKFMVYLQKENIIDESGMPKERFSAEFPKEGPSILRIQQVVRGDSAAYFCASSLDRAVYGYTFGSGTRLTVV.

In regard to this clonotype: A much more abundant neighbour one base away suggests this may be a read error. The chain carries TRBV7-6 and TRBJ2-1; D may be TRBD2 (6 bases). The CDR3 is 14 residues long. Looked up from germline, CDR1 is SGHVS and CDR2 is FNYEAQ. The CDR3, as DNA: TGTGCCAGCAGCCTATCCGGGAGCAACAATGAGCAGTTATTC. It codes for CASSLSGSNNEQLF.

The chain links TRBV20-1 to TRBJ2-1; D is unclear. The germline gives CDR1 DFQATT, CDR2 SNEGSKA (reference sequence). The CDR3 extends over 12 amino acids. V was clipped by 3 bases and J by 6 bases, with 9 bases between them. The CDR3 region is CSASWLVNEQFF. The CDR3 bases are TGCAGTGCTAGTTGGCTCGTCAATGAGCAGTTCTTC.

This clonotype was seen many times. The CDR3 coding sequence is TGTGCCAGCAGCTTATGGCGGCTAAGCCAAGAGACCCAGTACTTC. Its translation is CASSLWRLSQETQYF. The V call is TRBV7-8, the J call TRBJ2-5, with D unresolved. The germline V and J ends were trimmed by 2 bases and 1 base, with 11 bases remaining between them. The CDR3 is 15 amino acids. Germline CDR1 SGHVS, CDR2 FQNEAQ.

This chain links TRBV28 with TRBJ2-3; no clear D. The CDR3 runs to 17 residues. Germline CDR1 is MDHEN and CDR2 is SYDVKM. V lost 5 bases to trimming and J lost 1 base, with 19 bases between them. The CDR3: CASSAMGSPFGTDTQYF. For the CDR3, the DNA is TGTGCCAGCAGTGCCATGGGGTCCCCCTTCGGCACAGATACGCAGTATTTT.

This clonotype was counted between two and nine times. The V and J genes are TRBV7-8 and TRBJ2-1; D remains unclear. With 5 bases removed from V and 4 bases from J, the gap between germline ends came to 12 bases. The CDR3 is 14 residues long. From germline, CDR1 is SGHVS and CDR2 FQNEAQ. CDR3 nucleotides: TGTGCCAGCAGCCTAAAGGACGGATACAATGAGCAGTTCTTC. Its protein product is CASSLKDGYNEQFF.

The V gene is TRBV21-1, the J gene TRBJ2-7; no check of the table's D call, TRBD1, against the DNA was made. TRBV21-1 corresponds to a pseudogene. This CDR3 has 15 amino acids. The CDR3, as DNA: TGTGCCAGCACCAGACATAAGGGACCGACCTACGAGCAGTACGTC. Its translation: CASTRHKGPTYEQYV.

In this sample, this clonotype turned up many times. The chain is built from TRBV28 and TRBJ2-3; D is perhaps TRBD2 (5 bases). Germline V gene sequence: CDR1 MDHEN, CDR2 SYDVKM. Trimming took 3 bases from V and 3 from J, leaving 19 bases between them. The CDR3 contains 17 residues. CDR3 sequence reads: CASSLRTYSKETDTQYF. The CDR3, as DNA: TGTGCCAGCAGTTTGAGGACTTACAGCAAAGAGACAGATACGCAGTATTTT.

The chain employs TRBV5-5 and TRBJ1-2, with 8 bases matching TRBD1. V shed 3 bases, J shed 1 base, and the junction held 8 bases outside the gene matches. CDR3 length: 16 residues. The V gene's germline CDR1 is SGHKS and CDR2 YYEKEE (reference sequence). The CDR3 DNA follows: TGTGCCAGCAGCTACCGGGACAGGTGGAATAACTATGGCTACACCTTC. It yields the protein CASSYRDRWNNYGYTF.

The rearrangement joins TRBV27 to TRBJ2-7; maybe TRBD1 (5 bases). Germline V CDR1 and CDR2: MNHEY, SMNVEV (reference sequence). V was shortened by 6 bases and J by 6 bases, with 15 bases between the two germline ends. The CDR3 sequence is 13 residues long. The CDR3 spells CASRGLGATEQYV. CDR3 sequence (DNA): TGTGCCAGCAGAGGGCTAGGGGCAACCGAGCAGTACGTC.

This clonotype showed up many times. V and J are TRBV11-2 and TRBJ2-7; TRBD2 is a possible D gene (6 bases). The germline V gene encodes CDR1 SGHAT and CDR2 FQNNGV. The V gene lost 5 bases and the J gene lost 9 bases, with 11 bases spanning the gap. The CDR3 is made up of 11 amino acids. The CDR3 sequence: CASSHPGLQYF. The CDR3 DNA sequence: TGTGCCAGCAGCCACCCGGGACTGCAGTACTTC.

Many counts were recorded for this clonotype. The rearrangement links TRBV29-1 to TRBJ2-1; 7 nucleotides line up with TRBD2. The germline V gene encodes CDR1 SQVTM and CDR2 ANQGSEA. Trimming took 5 bases from V and 0 from J; bases not matched to a gene: 4. This CDR3 region has 14 residues. DNA of the CDR3: TGCAGCGTTTTGCTAGCGGTCTCCTACAATGAGCAGTTCTTC. Residues: CSVLLAVSYNEQFF.

About this clonotype: One end of the junction varies from germline; a read error may be responsible. V is TRBV27 and J is TRBJ2-7; possibly TRBD1 or TRBD2 for D (5 bases each). CDR1 and CDR2 from the germline V gene are MNHEY and SMNVEV (reference sequence). This CDR3 is 16 amino acids long. Here the CDR3 DNA reads TGTGTCAGCAGTTTATCGTATGAGGGGTTCGAATACGAGCAGTACTTC. Its protein product is CVSSLSYEGFEYEQYF.

This clonotype has only a few counts. The rearrangement joins TRBV12-3 or TRBV12-4 to TRBJ1-2; D gene uncertain. The CDR3 runs to 12 residues. V was shortened by 3 bases and J by 9 bases, with 11 bases between the two germline ends. CDR3 protein: CASSFGKGSYTF. The DNA for the CDR3 is TGTGCCAGCAGTTTCGGCAAGGGTAGCTACACCTTC.

CDR3 nucleotides: TGTGCCAGCAGCTTAGACCAGCGGGGCTACGAGCAGTACTTC. It codes for CASSLDQRGYEQYF. This sequence joins TRBV7-2 and TRBJ2-7; TRBD2 matches 7 bases. V shed 1 base and J 3 bases; nucleotides not matched to a gene: 3. Germline loops: CDR1 SGHTA, CDR2 FQGNSA. The CDR3 has 14 residues.

The table lists this clonotype with a few counts. This chain joins TRBV27 and TRBJ1-1, with D perhaps matching TRBD1 (5 bases). The CDR3 extends over 14 amino acids. Germline V lookup: CDR1 MNHEY, CDR2 SMNVEV (reference sequence). V lost 3 bases to trimming and J lost 5 bases, with 13 bases between them. This chain's CDR3 is CASSLVGGNTEAFF. CDR3 nucleotides: TGTGCCAGCAGTTTGGTGGGGGGTAATACTGAAGCTTTCTTT.

This clonotype has only a few counts. The chain is built from TRBV7-2 and TRBJ2-5; 7 bases are shared with TRBD2. Germline trimming cut 2 bases from V and 4 bases from J; bases unmatched to any gene: 10. The CDR3 extends over 16 amino acids. CDR1 is SGHTA, CDR2 FQGNSA, per germline. The CDR3 sequence: CASSLLRENRRETQYF. CDR3 in DNA: TGTGCCAGCAGCTTATTGCGGGAGAACCGGAGAGAGACCCAGTACTTC.

The rearrangement joins TRBV21-1 to TRBJ2-1; TRBD1, as called in the table, went unchecked against the DNA. TRBV21-1 is termed a pseudogene. This CDR3 spans 17 amino acids. The CDR3 DNA reads as TGTGCCAGCAGCAAAGGGTCGGGACAGGGAGTCTACAATGAGCAGTTCTTC. Encoded protein: CASSKGSGQGVYNEQFF.

This clonotype was observed a handful of times. In nucleotides, the CDR3 is TGTGCCACCAGGAAGGGGTACGCTGGGCGACCCGCTGAAGCTTTCTTT. This encodes CATRKGYAGRPAEAFF. This rearrangement joins TRBV24-1 to TRBJ1-1, with a possible D match to TRBD1 (5 bases). This CDR3 contains 16 residues. V lost 7 bases and J 6 bases, leaving 23 bases between the germline ends. The germline V gene has CDR1 KGHDR and CDR2 SFDVKD.

This clonotype has only a few counts. This chain links TRBV12-5 with TRBJ2-1, with TRBD2 as a possible D gene (5 bases). V gave up 0 bases and J gave up 5 bases, with 14 bases separating them. This CDR3 has 16 residues. Germline V lookup: CDR1 LGHNT, CDR2 FRNRAP. Here the CDR3 reads CASGLVKASQNNEQFF. The CDR3 coding sequence is TGTGCTAGTGGTTTGGTAAAGGCTAGCCAAAACAATGAGCAGTTCTTC.

This clonotype was seen many times. The chain links TRBV29-1 to TRBJ1-4, with D unclear. V was clipped by 7 bases and J by 11 bases, with 20 bases between them. Germline V gene sequence: CDR1 SQVTM, CDR2 ANQGSEA. The CDR3 is made up of 13 amino acids. The CDR3 sequence: CSATALGNGKLFF. The CDR3 coding sequence is TGCAGCGCTACGGCGCTGGGGAACGGGAAACTGTTTTTT. The variable domain in full, with the rest retrieved from reference TRBV29-1 and TRBJ1-4, is SAVISQKPSRDICQRGTSLTIQCQVDSQVTMMFWYRQQPGQSLTLIATANQGSEATYESGFVIDKFPISRPNLTFSTLTVSNMSPEDSSIYLCSATALGNGKLFFGSGTQLSVL.

This clonotype was seen only a few times. CDR3 sequence (DNA): TGTGCCATCAGTGAGTCGTACAGGGGAAGCACAGATACGCAGTATTTT. It encodes CAISESYRGSTDTQYF. The rearrangement uses TRBV10-3 and TRBJ2-3; 7 bases agree with TRBD1. Unmatched junction bases numbered 3, after V lost 0 bases and J lost 0 bases. The CDR3 length is 16 residues. Germline assignment: CDR1 ENHRY and CDR2 SYGVKD.

The rearrangement uses TRBV28 and TRBJ2-1; D ambiguous. This CDR3 is 16 amino acids long. Germline V gene data show CDR1 as MDHEN and CDR2 as SYDVKM. Trimming cost V 5 bases and J 8 bases, with 22 bases left between them. CDR3 region: CASSLQEPRIYDEQFF. As DNA, the CDR3 is TGTGCCAGCAGTCTCCAGGAACCGCGGATTTACGATGAGCAGTTCTTC.

The sample holds a few counts of this clonotype. The gene calls are TRBV21-1 and TRBJ2-7; TRBD2 is the table's D call, not checked against the DNA. TRBV21-1 is given as a pseudogene. This CDR3 spans 15 amino acids. CDR3 protein: CASSPAKAPSYEQYV. CDR3 bases: TGTGCCAGCAGCCCCGCGAAGGCCCCCTCCTACGAGCAGTACGTC.